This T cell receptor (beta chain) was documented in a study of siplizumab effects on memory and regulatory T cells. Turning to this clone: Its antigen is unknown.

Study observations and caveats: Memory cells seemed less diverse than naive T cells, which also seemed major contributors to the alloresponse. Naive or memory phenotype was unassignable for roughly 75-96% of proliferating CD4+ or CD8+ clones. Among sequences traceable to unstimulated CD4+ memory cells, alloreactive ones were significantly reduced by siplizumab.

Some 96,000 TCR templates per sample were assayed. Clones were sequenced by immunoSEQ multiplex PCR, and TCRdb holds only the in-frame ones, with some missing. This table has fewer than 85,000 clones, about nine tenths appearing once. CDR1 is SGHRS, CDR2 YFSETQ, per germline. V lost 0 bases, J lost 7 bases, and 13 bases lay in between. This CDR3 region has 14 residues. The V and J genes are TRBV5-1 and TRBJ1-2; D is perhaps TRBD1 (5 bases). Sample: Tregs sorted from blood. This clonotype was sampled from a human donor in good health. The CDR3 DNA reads TGCGCCAGCAGCTTGGGGCAGGGTAAGGGTGGCTACACCTTC. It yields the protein CASSLGQGKGGYTF.